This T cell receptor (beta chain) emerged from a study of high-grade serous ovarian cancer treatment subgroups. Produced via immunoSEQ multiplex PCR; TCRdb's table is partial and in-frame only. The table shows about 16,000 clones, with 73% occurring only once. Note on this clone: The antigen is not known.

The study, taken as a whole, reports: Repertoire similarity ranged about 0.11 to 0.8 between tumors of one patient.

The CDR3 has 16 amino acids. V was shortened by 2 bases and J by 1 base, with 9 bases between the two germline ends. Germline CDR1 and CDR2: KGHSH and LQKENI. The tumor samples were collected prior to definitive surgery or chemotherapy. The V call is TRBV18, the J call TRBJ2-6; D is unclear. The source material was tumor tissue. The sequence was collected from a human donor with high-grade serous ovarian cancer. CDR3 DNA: TGTGCCAGCTCACCAACTACAGCGTCTGGGGCCAACGTCCTGACTTTC. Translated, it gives CASSPTTASGANVLTF.